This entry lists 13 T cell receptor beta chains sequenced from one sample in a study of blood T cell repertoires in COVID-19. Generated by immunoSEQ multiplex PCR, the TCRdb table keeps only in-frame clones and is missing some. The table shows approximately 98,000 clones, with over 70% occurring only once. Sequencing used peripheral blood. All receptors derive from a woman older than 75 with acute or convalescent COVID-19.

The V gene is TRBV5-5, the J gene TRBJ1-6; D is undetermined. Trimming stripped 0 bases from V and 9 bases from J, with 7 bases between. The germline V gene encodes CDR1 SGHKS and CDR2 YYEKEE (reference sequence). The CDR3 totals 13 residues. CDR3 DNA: TGTGCCAGCAGCTTGGCCTCGGGTTCACCCCTCCACTTT. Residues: CASSLASGSPLHF.

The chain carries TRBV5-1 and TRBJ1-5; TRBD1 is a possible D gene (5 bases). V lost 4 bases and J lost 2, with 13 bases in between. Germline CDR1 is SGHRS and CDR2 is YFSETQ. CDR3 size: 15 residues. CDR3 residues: CASSPTPGGNQPQHF. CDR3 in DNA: TGCGCCAGCAGCCCCACTCCGGGGGGCAATCAGCCCCAGCATTTT. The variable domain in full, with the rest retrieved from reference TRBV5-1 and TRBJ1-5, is KAGVTQTPRYLIKTRGQQVTLSCSPISGHRSVSWYQQTPGQGLQFLFEYFSETQRNKGNFPGRFSGRQFSNSRSEMNVSTLELGDSALYLCASSPTPGGNQPQHFGDGTRLSIL.

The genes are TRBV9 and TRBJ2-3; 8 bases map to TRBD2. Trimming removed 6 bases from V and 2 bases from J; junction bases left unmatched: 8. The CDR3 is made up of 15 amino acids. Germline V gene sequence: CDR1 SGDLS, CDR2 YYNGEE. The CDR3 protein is CASTFGGGPTDTQYF. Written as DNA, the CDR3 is TGTGCCAGCACCTTTGGCGGGGGGCCCACAGATACGCAGTATTTT. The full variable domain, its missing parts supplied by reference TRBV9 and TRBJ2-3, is DSGVTQTPKHLITATGQRVTLRCSPRSGDLSVYWYQQSLDQGLQFLIQYYNGEERAKGNILERFSAQQFPDLHSELNLSSLELGDSALYFCASTFGGGPTDTQYFGPGTRLTVL.

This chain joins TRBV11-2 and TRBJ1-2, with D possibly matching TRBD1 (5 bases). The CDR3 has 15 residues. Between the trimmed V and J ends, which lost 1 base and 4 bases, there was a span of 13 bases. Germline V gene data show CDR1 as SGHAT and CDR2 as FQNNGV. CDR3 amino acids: CASSLAGGGVYGYTF. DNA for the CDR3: TGTGCCAGCAGCTTAGCGGGCGGGGGTGTCTATGGCTACACCTTC.

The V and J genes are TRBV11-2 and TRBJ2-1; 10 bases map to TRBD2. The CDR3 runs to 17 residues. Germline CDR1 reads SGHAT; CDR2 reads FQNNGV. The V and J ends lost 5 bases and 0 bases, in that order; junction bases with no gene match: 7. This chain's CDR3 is CASSLASGGSSYNEQFF. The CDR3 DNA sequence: TGTGCCAGCAGCCTGGCTAGCGGGGGAAGCTCCTACAATGAGCAGTTCTTC. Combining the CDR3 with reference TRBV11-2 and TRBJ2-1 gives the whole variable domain EAGVAQSPRYKIIEKRQSVAFWCNPISGHATLYWYQQILGQGPKLLIQFQNNGVVDDSQLPKDRFSAERLKGVDSTLKIQPAKLEDSAVYLCASSLASGGSSYNEQFFGPGTRLTVL.

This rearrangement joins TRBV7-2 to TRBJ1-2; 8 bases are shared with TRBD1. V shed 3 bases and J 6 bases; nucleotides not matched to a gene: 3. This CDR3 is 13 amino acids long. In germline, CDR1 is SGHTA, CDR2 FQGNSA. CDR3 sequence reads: CASSLGTGDGYTF. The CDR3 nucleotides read TGTGCCAGCAGCTTGGGGACAGGCGATGGCTACACCTTC. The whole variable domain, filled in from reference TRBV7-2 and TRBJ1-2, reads GAGVSQSPSNKVTEKGKDVELRCDPISGHTALYWYRQSLGQGLEFLIYFQGNSAPDKSGLPSDRFSAERTGGSVSTLTIQRTQQEDSAVYLCASSLGTGDGYTFGSGTRLTVV.

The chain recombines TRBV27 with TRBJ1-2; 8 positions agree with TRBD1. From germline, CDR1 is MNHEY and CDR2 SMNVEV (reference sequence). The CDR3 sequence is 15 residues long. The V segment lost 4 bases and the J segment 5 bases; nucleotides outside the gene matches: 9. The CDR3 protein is CASSSPGTGFYGYTF. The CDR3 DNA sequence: TGTGCCAGCAGTTCCCCCGGGACAGGTTTTTATGGCTACACCTTC.

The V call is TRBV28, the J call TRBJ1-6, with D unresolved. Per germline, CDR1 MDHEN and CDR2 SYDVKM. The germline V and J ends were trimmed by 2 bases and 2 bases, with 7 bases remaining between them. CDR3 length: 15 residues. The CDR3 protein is CASSLHSPYNSPLHF. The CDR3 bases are TGTGCCAGCAGTTTACATTCCCCCTATAATTCACCCCTCCACTTT.

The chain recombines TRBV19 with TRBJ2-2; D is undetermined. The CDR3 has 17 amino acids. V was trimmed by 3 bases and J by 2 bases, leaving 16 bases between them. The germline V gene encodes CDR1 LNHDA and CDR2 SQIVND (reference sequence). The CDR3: CASSMRLDSYNTGELFF. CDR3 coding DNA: TGTGCCAGTAGTATGAGATTGGATAGCTATAACACCGGGGAGCTGTTTTTT.

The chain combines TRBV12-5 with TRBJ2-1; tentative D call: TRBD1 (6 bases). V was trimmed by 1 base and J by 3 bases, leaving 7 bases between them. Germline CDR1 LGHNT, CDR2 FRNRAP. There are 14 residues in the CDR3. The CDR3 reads CASGLGTVYNEQFF. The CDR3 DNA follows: TGTGCTAGTGGTTTGGGGACAGTCTACAATGAGCAGTTCTTC. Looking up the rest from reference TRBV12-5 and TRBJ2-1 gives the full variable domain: DARVTQTPRHKVTEMGQEVTMRCQPILGHNTVFWYRQTMMQGLELLAYFRNRAPLDDSGMPKDRFSAEMPDATLATLKIQPSEPRDSAVYFCASGLGTVYNEQFFGPGTRLTVL.

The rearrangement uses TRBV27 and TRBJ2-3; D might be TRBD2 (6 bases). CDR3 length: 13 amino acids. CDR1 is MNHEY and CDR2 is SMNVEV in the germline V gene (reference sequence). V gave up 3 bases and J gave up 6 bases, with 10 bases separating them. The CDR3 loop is CASSFPSADTQYF. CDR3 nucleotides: TGTGCCAGCAGTTTCCCTAGCGCGGATACGCAGTATTTT.

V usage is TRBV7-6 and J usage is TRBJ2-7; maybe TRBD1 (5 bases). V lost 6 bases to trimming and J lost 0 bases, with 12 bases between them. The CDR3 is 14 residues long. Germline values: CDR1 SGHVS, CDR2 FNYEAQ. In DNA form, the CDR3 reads TGTGCCAGCAGTAGGGGTGATAGCTCCTACGAGCAGTACTTC. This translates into CASSRGDSSYEQYF.

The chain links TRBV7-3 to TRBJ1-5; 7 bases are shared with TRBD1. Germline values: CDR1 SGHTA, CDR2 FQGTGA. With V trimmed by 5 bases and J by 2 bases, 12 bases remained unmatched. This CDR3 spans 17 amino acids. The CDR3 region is CASSPRQGPYGNQPQHF. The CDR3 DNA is TGTGCCAGCAGCCCCCGACAGGGCCCTTATGGCAATCAGCCCCAGCATTTT. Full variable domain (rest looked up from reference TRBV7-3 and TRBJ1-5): GAGVSQTPSNKVTEKGKYVELRCDPISGHTALYWYRQSLGQGPEFLIYFQGTGAADDSGLPNDRFFAVRPEGSVSTLKIQRTERGDSAVYLCASSPRQGPYGNQPQHFGDGTRLSIL.